The present entry profiles one TCR beta chain with its context. Original handling: Amplification of reference gene primers was used by the study to estimate nucleated cell counts. Sequencing was performed with immunoSEQ multiplex PCR; in TCRdb, only in-frame clones are kept and a portion is missing. The DNA was the basis for D and trimming; V, J and clone size are from that table. The sample comprises about 120,000 clones, 70% to 80% of which are singletons, and over 6.5% rests with the top ten. The data originate from a study of blood T cell repertoires in COVID-19. About the study: Both acute and convalescent COVID-19 samples were obtained from the United States, Italy and Spain. T cells, B-cell-depleted T cells, or PBMCs provided the cDNA or gDNA that served as material.

Germline V gives CDR1 LGHDT, CDR2 YNNKEL (reference sequence). V lost 4 bases, J lost 3 bases, and 19 bases lay in between. There are 16 residues in the CDR3. Sample: peripheral blood. The V call is TRBV3-1 (or the pseudogene TRBV3-2), the J call TRBJ2-7, with D tentatively TRBD1 (6 bases). The origin of this receptor is a human donor in a cohort sampled during active COVID-19. The CDR3, as DNA: TGTGCCAGCAGCCGAGAACTGGACAGCGGAATCTACGAGCAGTACTTC. Its protein product is CASSRELDSGIYEQYF.